This T cell receptor (beta chain) was profiled in a study of blood T cell repertoires in COVID-19. TCRdb's table, derived via immunoSEQ multiplex PCR, lists solely in-frame clones and lacks some. The sample shows 85,000 to 130,000 clones, 84% of them seen only once. Only a few counts were recorded for this clone. Specimen: peripheral blood. The receptor comes from a woman aged 60 to 75 with acute or convalescent COVID-19.

The CDR3, as DNA: TGTGCCAGCAGCCAGAGCGAACTCCATAATTCACCCCTCCACTTT. Encoded protein: CASSQSELHNSPLHF. The genes are TRBV6-5 and TRBJ1-6; D call uncertain. The V gene's germline CDR1 is MNHEY and CDR2 SVGAGI. Trimming took 6 bases from V and 5 from J, leaving 14 bases between them. CDR3 size: 15 residues.